Below, 11 T cell receptor beta chains from the same sample are listed, as sequenced in a study of CD8 T cells in ankylosing spondylitis. TCRdb independently ran MiXCR on the 5' RACE reads; one entry per CDR3 protein. This table has around 18,000 distinct CDR3 sequences, roughly 8.2% appearing once. Material for sequencing was blood. Every receptor here comes from a male donor with ankylosing spondylitis or in good health (not recorded which).

This clonotype was observed at least ten times. The chain has TRBV5-1 and TRBJ2-3; 8 bases align to TRBD2. V was clipped by 4 bases and J by 7 bases; unmatched bases: 11. Per the germline V gene, CDR1 is SGHRS and CDR2 is YFSETQ. The CDR3 consists of 15 residues. The CDR3 loop reads CASSPTSGAHHTQYF. In DNA, the CDR3 is TGCGCCAGCAGCCCAACTAGCGGAGCCCACCATACGCAGTATTTT.

This clonotype was picked up many times. This chain uses TRBV15 with TRBJ2-1; unclear D gene. Germline CDR1 LNHNV, CDR2 YYDKDF (reference sequence). With 1 base removed from V and 9 bases from J, the gap between germline ends came to 7 bases. The CDR3 runs to 12 residues. In DNA, the CDR3 is TGTGCCACCAGCAGAGGGGGATTTGAGCAGTTCTTC. Amino acids: CATSRGGFEQFF.

This clonotype was counted at least ten times. V gene TRBV12-3 or TRBV12-4 combines with J gene TRBJ1-5; tentative D call: TRBD1 (5 bases). The V and J ends lost 6 bases and 3 bases respectively, with 12 bases between them. The CDR3 is 14 amino acids. As DNA, the CDR3 is TGTGCCAGCAGCCCGGGGGGGTTCAATCAGCCCCAGCATTTT. Translation gives CASSPGGFNQPQHF.

The sample holds many counts of this clonotype. The chain uses TRBV29-1 and TRBJ2-5; D is possibly TRBD2 (6 bases). The CDR3 spans 15 residues. The V end was cut by 7 bases, the J end by 2 bases, with 20 bases between. CDR1 is SQVTM and CDR2 is ANQGSEA in the germline V gene. The CDR3 loop reads CSAQVGGWKQETQYF. The CDR3 DNA sequence: TGCAGCGCCCAGGTGGGGGGTTGGAAACAAGAGACCCAGTACTTC.

This clonotype was detected many times. The rearrangement links TRBV20-1 to TRBJ2-4, with 13 bases fitting TRBD2. Looked up from germline, CDR1 is DFQATT and CDR2 is SNEGSKA (reference sequence). V gave up 4 bases and J gave up 6 bases; unmatched junction bases: 6. This CDR3 is built from 15 residues. The CDR3 spells CSANTWTSGGNIQYF. CDR3 DNA: TGCAGTGCTAATACGTGGACTAGCGGGGGAAACATTCAGTACTTC.

Many counts were recorded for this clonotype. The chain is built from TRBV12-3 or TRBV12-4 and TRBJ2-2, with 10 bases identical to TRBD2. The CDR3 has 16 amino acids. J gave up 5 bases and V 6 bases, and 9 bases lay outside the gene matches. CDR3 in amino acids: CASSLASGGATGELFF. CDR3 coding DNA: TGTGCCAGCAGCCTGGCAAGCGGGGGGGCGACCGGGGAGCTGTTTTTT.

This clonotype was counted ten times or more. This chain connects TRBV12-3 or TRBV12-4 to TRBJ2-1; 11 positions match TRBD2. CDR3 length: 13 residues. The junction had 1 base not matched to a gene; V was cut back by 8 bases and J by 4 bases. The CDR3 region has the DNA TGTGCCAGCGGGACTAGCGGATACAATGAGCAGTTCTTC. Translation gives CASGTSGYNEQFF.

This clonotype was seen ten or more times. The gene calls are TRBV6-5 and TRBJ2-5; the D gene could be TRBD1 or TRBD2 (5 bases each). CDR1 MNHEY and CDR2 SVGAGI come from the germline V gene. The V gene lost 1 base and the J gene lost 1 base, with 16 bases spanning the gap. The CDR3 spans 17 residues. The CDR3 sequence is CASSYFPGTSLQETQYF. CDR3 coding DNA: TGTGCCAGCAGTTACTTCCCAGGGACCTCCCTCCAAGAGACCCAGTACTTC.

This chain links TRBV7-9 with TRBJ2-3; D is possibly TRBD1 (6 bases). The germline gives CDR1 SEHNR, CDR2 FQNEAQ (reference sequence). Trimming left V 3 bases short and J 6 bases short, with 10 bases between. CDR3 length: 13 residues. CDR3 loop: CASSLQGMDTQYF. CDR3 nucleotides: TGTGCCAGCAGCTTGCAGGGGATGGATACGCAGTATTTT.

This clonotype was found a few times. The chain uses TRBV12-3 or TRBV12-4 and TRBJ1-1; TRBD1 is a possible D gene (5 bases). CDR3 length: 13 residues. V was shortened by 6 bases and J by 3 bases, with 11 bases between the two germline ends. The CDR3 spells CASSRQGDTEAFF. CDR3 bases: TGTGCCAGCAGCCGCCAAGGGGACACTGAAGCTTTCTTT.

At least ten counts were recorded for this clonotype. The V and J genes are TRBV3-1 and TRBJ2-5; D may be TRBD2 (5 bases). The germline CDR1 and CDR2 sequences are LGHDT and YNNKEL (reference sequence). The ends were cut back, 4 bases at V and 1 base at J, with 13 bases in the middle. This CDR3 has 15 amino acids. CDR3 nucleotide sequence: TGTGCCAGCAGCCCGTTTCCCGCGGGCCAAGAGACCCAGTACTTC. This translates into CASSPFPAGQETQYF.